The 2 T cell receptor beta chains presented below share a single source sample, sequenced in a study of T cells in Graves' hyperthyroidism and ophthalmopathy. It was RNA transcripts that yielded the amplified TCR beta CDR3 regions. Using the HTBI primer set, a first-round RT-PCR was run on the TCR CDR3. One entry per CDR3 protein, called by TCRdb with MiXCR from the multiplex PCR reads. This sample has over 300,000 distinct CDR3 sequences; approximately 13% occur once, and the top ten carry 11%. Sequencing used blood. These receptors came from a woman in her sixties with Graves' hyperthyroidism.

This clonotype came up many times. The V and J genes are TRBV20-1 and TRBJ2-1; D perhaps matches TRBD1 (5 bases). The CDR3 is 17 residues long. V lost 6 bases and J lost 1, with 22 bases in between. Looked up from germline, CDR1 is DFQATT and CDR2 is SNEGSKA (reference sequence). The CDR3 region has the DNA TGCAGTGCCGCCCCAGTAATCTGGACACGATCCTACAATGAGCAGTTCTTC. Translating gives CSAAPVIWTRSYNEQFF.

This clonotype has ten or more counts. V gene TRBV27 combines with J gene TRBJ1-1; 7 bases line up with TRBD1. The CDR3 is 14 residues long. The J segment lost 0 bases and the V segment lost 7 bases, leaving 5 bases of the junction unmatched. The germline V gene has CDR1 MNHEY and CDR2 SMNVEV (reference sequence). The CDR3 DNA is TGTGCCAGCACCCGGGACAGATTGAACACTGAAGCTTTCTTT. It is translated as CASTRDRLNTEAFF.